Below, one TCR beta chain is given with its context. Its target is not known. Per germline, CDR1 LGHNA and CDR2 YNFKEQ. The CDR3 length is 17 residues. V lost 0 bases to trimming and J lost 2 bases; unmatched junction nucleotides: 10. The sample is drawn from a study of T cells in Graves' hyperthyroidism and ophthalmopathy. Findings of the study overall: Most thyroid clonotypes with frequency above 0.001 were detected in blood. Ophthalmopathy stood apart from stable hyperthyroidism in a 13 V-J model. Ophthalmopathy was model-predicted a median roughly 6.2 months pre-onset.

The source material, RNA transcripts, was used to amplify TCR beta CDR3 regions. HTBI primers drove first-round RT-PCR of the TCR CDR3. TCRdb reanalysed the multiplex PCR reads using MiXCR and keeps one entry per CDR3 protein. The table includes 500,000 to 600,000 distinct CDR3 sequences, nearly 20% detected once. The origin of this receptor is a man aged 40-55 years with Graves' ophthalmopathy. Sample: blood. The genes are TRBV4-2 and TRBJ2-7; 7 bases map to TRBD2. The CDR3 region has the DNA TGTGCCAGCAGCCAAGATCAGCCCCAACTAGCGCCCTACGAGCAGTACTTC. Its translation: CASSQDQPQLAPYEQYF.